These T cell receptor beta chains were read from a single sample in a study of OX40 agonist ivuxolimab in advanced cancers. Sequencing was performed with immunoSEQ multiplex PCR; in TCRdb, only in-frame clones are kept and a portion is missing. The repertoire has approximately 20,000 clones, approximately 78% of them found once; the top ten carry 24%. Sequenced material: CD4+ or CD8+ T cells sorted from blood, taken in a trial of the OX40 agonist ivuxolimab. Receptors originate from an adult with an advanced solid tumor such as melanoma, head and neck, liver or kidney cancer. Both conserved end residues are part of each CDR3. The D gene is left open where the match is weak.

d_gene	len	j_gene	v_gene	CDR3aa
TRBD2	15	TRBJ2-7	TRBV19	CASSGTPGLAGEQYF
.	13	TRBJ2-2	TRBV9	CASSVEGSGELFF
TRBD2	17	TRBJ2-7	TRBV11-2	CASSLDVFQRGSYEQYF
.	12	TRBJ2-7	TRBV7-9	CASRGQGVEQYF
TRBD1	14	TRBJ1-4	TRBV5-1	CASSWTGDNEKLFF
.	13	TRBJ1-5	TRBV7-7	CASSPGYNQPQHF
TRBD1	16	TRBJ2-1	TRBV4-3	CASSQAPGQSYDEQFF
.	12	TRBJ2-7	TRBV7-9	CAATDGYYEQYF
TRBD2	19	TRBJ2-3	TRBV2	CASSEVFEGSGRARNTQYF
TRBD1	13	TRBJ2-7	TRBV4-3	CASSPGQGSEQYF
.	14	TRBJ1-2	TRBV4-1	CASSQPGTGNGYTF
.	16	TRBJ2-2	TRBV9	CASSPTGRGKAGELFF